The 16 T cell receptor beta chains listed next were all sequenced from one sample in a study of post-analysis software for immune sequencing data. No antigen has been identified for these receptors. Each TCR beta cDNA library carried unique molecular identifiers. One entry per CDR3 protein results from TCRdb running MiXCR on the PCR reads. The sample contains 750,000 to 900,000 distinct CDR3 sequences, 40% to 55% of which appear only once. Study results and limitations: The five TRBV segments detected at higher frequency in patients than in controls included TRBV5-6, TRBV5-1 and TRBV20-1.

The sequenced sample consisted of blood. The receptors were gathered from a girl between 5 and 17 years old with multiple sclerosis.

This clonotype was counted between two and nine times. The V gene is TRBV27, the J gene TRBJ2-3; 9 nucleotides agree with TRBD1. Looked up from germline, CDR1 is MNHEY and CDR2 is SMNVEV (reference sequence). The J segment lost 4 bases and the V segment lost 1 base, leaving 12 bases of the junction unmatched. The CDR3 is 18 residues long. CDR3 protein: CASSLWPGTGNFADTQYF. DNA of the CDR3: TGTGCCAGCAGTTTATGGCCCGGGACAGGGAATTTTGCAGATACGCAGTATTTT.

The CDR3 bases are TGCAGCGTTGTGGATGGGGGGCGCGGGAAGACCCAGTACTTC. This sequence encodes CSVVDGGRGKTQYF. The chain uses TRBV29-1 and TRBJ2-5, with D perhaps given as TRBD1 or TRBD2 (6 bases each). The CDR3 has 14 residues. CDR1 is SQVTM and CDR2 is ANQGSEA in the germline V gene. The V and J ends lost 4 bases and 6 bases respectively, with 18 bases between them.

This clonotype was counted once. The chain has TRBV7-9 and TRBJ1-1; D unclear. The CDR3 has 11 residues. CDR1 is SEHNR and CDR2 is FQNEAQ in the germline V gene (reference sequence). Deletions cut 5 bases from V and 8 bases from J, with 9 bases between. Here the CDR3 DNA reads TGTGCCAGCAGCGAGGCGTCAGAAGCTTTCTTT. Translating gives CASSEASEAFF.

In this sample, this clonotype turned up a few times. This rearrangement joins TRBV5-5 to TRBJ2-1, with 7 bases identical to TRBD1. The CDR3 has 16 amino acids. J lost 4 bases, V lost 4 bases, and 11 bases had no gene match. Germline V lookup: CDR1 SGHKS, CDR2 YYEKEE (reference sequence). CDR3 in amino acids: CASSQSPGQPYNEQFF. The CDR3 DNA follows: TGTGCCAGCAGCCAGAGTCCGGGACAGCCATACAATGAGCAGTTCTTC.

This clonotype occurred a few times. V is TRBV20-1 and J is TRBJ2-7; the match to TRBD1 covers 9 bases. This CDR3 is 14 amino acids long. Germline values: CDR1 DFQATT, CDR2 SNEGSKA (reference sequence). V shed 0 bases and J 4 bases; nucleotides not matched to a gene: 4. The CDR3 nucleotides are TGCAGTGCTAGAGATGGGGACAGGGCGTACGAGCAGTACTTC. This encodes CSARDGDRAYEQYF.

The chain is built from TRBV25-1 and TRBJ1-1; no clear D gene. V gave up 6 bases and J gave up 0 bases, with 11 bases separating them. The CDR3 loop spans 14 amino acids. Germline V CDR1 and CDR2: MGHDK, SYGVNS. The CDR3 nucleotides are TGTGCCAGCAGCCCCCGCTCACTGAACACTGAAGCTTTCTTT. The encoded protein is CASSPRSLNTEAFF.

The rearrangement joins TRBV5-1 to TRBJ2-5; 9 bases are shared with TRBD2. The CDR3 contains 16 residues. Germline loops: CDR1 SGHRS, CDR2 YFSETQ. V was clipped by 7 bases and J by 1 base; unmatched bases: 11. This CDR3 is CASVETSGWSQETQYF. The CDR3 coding sequence is TGCGCCAGCGTCGAGACTAGCGGTTGGTCCCAAGAGACCCAGTACTTC. Full variable domain (remainder filled in from reference TRBV5-1 and TRBJ2-5): KAGVTQTPRYLIKTRGQQVTLSCSPISGHRSVSWYQQTPGQGLQFLFEYFSETQRNKGNFPGRFSGRQFSNSRSEMNVSTLELGDSALYLCASVETSGWSQETQYFGPGTRLLVL.

This chain links TRBV10-3 with TRBJ2-7; TRBD1 matches 8 bases. The length of the CDR3 is 13 residues. Germline CDR1 ENHRY, CDR2 SYGVKD. The J segment lost 6 bases and the V segment lost 3 bases, leaving 4 bases of the junction unmatched. CDR3 bases: TGTGCCATCAGTGACCGAGACAGGGGCGAGCAGTACTTC. This gives the protein CAISDRDRGEQYF.

This clonotype was found many times. This chain uses TRBV7-2 with TRBJ1-4; D ambiguous. Germline V gene sequence: CDR1 SGHTA, CDR2 FQGNSA. The CDR3 extends over 15 amino acids. V was pared by 0 bases and J by 2 bases, with 7 bases between. Here the CDR3 DNA reads TGTGCCAGCAGCTTAGCTGGTGGGACTAATGAAAAACTGTTTTTT. Protein product: CASSLAGGTNEKLFF.

The genes are TRBV6-6 and TRBJ2-1; D might be TRBD2 (5 bases). Between the trimmed V and J ends, which lost 5 bases and 8 bases, there was a span of 10 bases. The CDR3 runs 12 residues. Per the germline V gene, CDR1 is MNHNY and CDR2 is SVGAGI (reference sequence). CDR3 coding DNA: TGTGCCAGCAGTCCCCTAGCCCATGAGCAGTTCTTC. Protein product: CASSPLAHEQFF.

V usage is TRBV5-6 and J usage is TRBJ1-1; D not resolved. The CDR3 has 12 amino acids. V lost 3 bases and J lost 2, with 5 bases in between. Germline V gives CDR1 SGHDT, CDR2 YYEEEE. DNA of the CDR3: TGTGCCAGCAGCTGGACCAACACTGAAGCTTTCTTT. The encoded protein is CASSWTNTEAFF.

CDR3 nucleotide sequence: TGCAGTGCTACTTACAGGGGGTACGAGCAGTACTTC. Translation: CSATYRGYEQYF. This chain connects TRBV20-1 to TRBJ2-7, with 8 bases matching TRBD1. Looked up from germline, CDR1 is DFQATT and CDR2 is SNEGSKA (reference sequence). V gave up 4 bases and J gave up 4 bases; unmatched junction bases: 3. This CDR3 comprises 12 residues.

The rearrangement joins TRBV6-5 to TRBJ1-2, with D tentatively TRBD1 (6 bases). Trimming took 1 base from V and 3 from J, leaving 9 bases between them. CDR3 length equals 14 residues. CDR1 MNHEY and CDR2 SVGAGI come from the germline V gene. The CDR3 region is CASSYLSGDYGYTF. The CDR3 DNA sequence: TGTGCCAGCAGTTACTTGTCAGGGGACTATGGCTACACCTTC.

The rearrangement uses TRBV27 and TRBJ1-4, with D unresolved. Germline CDR1 is MNHEY and CDR2 is SMNVEV (reference sequence). V was cut by 3 bases and J by 12 bases, with 14 bases left in between. This CDR3 region has 13 residues. The CDR3 loop is CASSFSREAELFF. CDR3 bases: TGTGCCAGCAGTTTTTCTCGGGAAGCAGAACTGTTTTTT.

The chain uses TRBV20-1 and TRBJ2-3; D gene ambiguous. The V end lost 1 base, the J end lost 6 bases, and 11 bases lay between the germline ends. Looked up from germline, CDR1 is DFQATT and CDR2 is SNEGSKA (reference sequence). The CDR3 length is 13 residues. The CDR3 DNA reads TGCAGTGCTAGAGGTGCTCAGCGTGATACGCAGTATTTT. Amino acid sequence: CSARGAQRDTQYF.

As to this clonotype: The junction departs from germline at one end; a sequencing error may be responsible. The chain uses TRBV12-3 or TRBV12-4 and TRBJ2-1, with D unclear. The CDR3 runs 13 residues. CDR3 DNA: TGTACCAGCAGGTTCGGAGCGTACAATGAGCAGTTCTTC. Protein: CTSRFGAYNEQFF.